This T cell receptor (beta chain) was documented in a study of spatial heterogeneity in lung cancer. Study-level background: Raw-read counts averaged over ten per unique TCR and UMI combination.

This clonotype is medium-sized (0.01 to 0.1%) within its sample. What it recognizes is unknown. Via MiXCR, TCRdb re-called the 5' RACE reads, giving one row per CDR3 protein. The sample lists a few thousand distinct CDR3 sequences, roughly 10% occurring once. Sample time point: sample taken at primary tumor resection. Donation came from 70 or so patients with untreated early-stage non-small cell lung cancer. Whole RNA obtained from tumor, nontumor lung or frozen PBMC underwent sequencing without sorting. Study-level findings and limits: Tumor mutation counts were tracked by expanded intratumoral alpha and beta TCR counts. In tumor T cells, estimated coverage reached about 7.3% for alpha chains and approximately 14% for beta chains.

The sequenced sample was lung tumor tissue, obtained at surgery. The sequence was obtained from a female donor with early-stage non-small cell lung cancer.

CDR3 in amino acids: CASSHTDSRMDTEAFF. CDR3 nucleotides: TGTGCCAGCAGCCATACGGACAGTCGTATGGACACTGAAGCTTTCTTT. The chain links TRBV11-2 to TRBJ1-1; D perhaps matches TRBD1 (6 bases). CDR3 size: 16 residues. Germline loops: CDR1 SGHAT, CDR2 FQNNGV. Trimming removed 5 bases at V and 3 bases at J, with 19 bases between.